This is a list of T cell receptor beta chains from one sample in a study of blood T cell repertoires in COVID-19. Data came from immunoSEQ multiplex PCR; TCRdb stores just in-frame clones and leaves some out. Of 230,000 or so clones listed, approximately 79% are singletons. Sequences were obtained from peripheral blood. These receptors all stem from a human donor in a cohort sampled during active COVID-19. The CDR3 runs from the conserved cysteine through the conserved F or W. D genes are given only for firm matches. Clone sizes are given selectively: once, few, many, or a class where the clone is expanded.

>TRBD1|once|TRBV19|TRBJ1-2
TGTGCCAGTAGTATGTACCTGGGACAGGGGGAATATGGCTACACCTTC
CASSMYLGQGEYGYTF
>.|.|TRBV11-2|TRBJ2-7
TGTGCCAGCAGCTTAAAGGGGACCTACGAGCAGTACTTC
CASSLKGTYEQYF
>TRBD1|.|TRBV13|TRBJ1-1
TGTGCCAGCAGCCTAAATCCGGGACAGGGGACTGAAGCTTTCTTT
CASSLNPGQGTEAFF
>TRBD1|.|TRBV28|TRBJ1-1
TGTGCCAGCAGTTTAGGACAGGGGGCTCGAGAAGCTTTCTTT
CASSLGQGAREAFF
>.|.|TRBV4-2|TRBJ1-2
TGTGCCAGCAGCCAAAGCCCAGGATCTAACTATGGCTACACCTTC
CASSQSPGSNYGYTF
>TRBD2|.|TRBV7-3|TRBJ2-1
TGTGCCAGCAGTACGGGAGGGTACAATGAGCAGTTCTTC
CASSTGGYNEQFF
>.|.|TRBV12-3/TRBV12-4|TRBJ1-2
TGTGCCAGCAGCCTGGGGGGTGGCGGCTACACCTTC
CASSLGGGGYTF
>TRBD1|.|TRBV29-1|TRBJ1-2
TGCAGCGTAGCACCGGGACAGGGTGACGGCTACACCTTC
CSVAPGQGDGYTF
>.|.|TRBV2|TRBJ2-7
TGTGCCAGCAAGGCCAGGCTGGTCCTTTATTACGAGCAGTACTTC
CASKARLVLYYEQYF
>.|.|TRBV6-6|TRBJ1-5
TGTGCCAGCAGTGCAGTACGGGGGAGCAATCAGCCCCAGCATTTT
CASSAVRGSNQPQHF
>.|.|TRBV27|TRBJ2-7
TGTGCCAGCAGTTTGGACAAAATAAACTACGAGCAGTACTTC
CASSLDKINYEQYF
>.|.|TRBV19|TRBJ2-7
TGTGCCAGTAGTAGGACATCTGAAAGCTCCTACGAGCAGTACTTC
CASSRTSESSYEQYF
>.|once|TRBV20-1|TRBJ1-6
TGCAGTGCTAGTCAACAGGGAGTGTATTCACCCCTCCACTTT
CSASQQGVYSPLHF
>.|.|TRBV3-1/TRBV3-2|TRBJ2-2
TGTGCCAGCAGCCAACACGTATGCGGGAAAGCCGGGGAGCTGTTTTTT
CASSQHVCGKAGELFF
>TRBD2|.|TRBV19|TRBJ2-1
TGTGCCAGTAAGGCGGGGGACGCCGCGATCAATGAGCAGTTCTTC
CASKAGDAAINEQFF
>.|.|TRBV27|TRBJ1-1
TGTGCCAGCAGTTTAAACAGGAGGAACACTGAAGCTTTCTTT
CASSLNRRNTEAFF
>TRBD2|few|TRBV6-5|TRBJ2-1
TGTGCCAGCAGTGACTCAGGGAAGGGAGGGAATGAGCAGTTCTTC
CASSDSGKGGNEQFF
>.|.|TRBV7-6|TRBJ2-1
TGTGCCACAGCTGGCCAGGGGACGGGGAATGAGCAGTTCTTC
CATAGQGTGNEQFF
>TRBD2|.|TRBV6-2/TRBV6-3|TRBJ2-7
TGTGCCAGCAGTTTGCAGGCCGCTAGCGGCTTATACGAGCAGTACTTC
CASSLQAASGLYEQYF
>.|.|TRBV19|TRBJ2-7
TGTGCCAGTAGTAAGCCGGGACTCGCAATTTGGGAGCAGTACTTC
CASSKPGLAIWEQYF
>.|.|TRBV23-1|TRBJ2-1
TGCGCCAGCAGCGACTCCGACAGGATCCCCGACAATGAGCAGTTCTTC
CASSDSDRIPDNEQFF
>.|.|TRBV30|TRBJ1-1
TGTGCCTGGACGCCGAGGCTGAACACTGAAGCTTTCTTT
CAWTPRLNTEAFF
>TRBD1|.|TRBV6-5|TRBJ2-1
TGTGCCAGCCGGACAGGGGGGTCGAATGAGCAGTTCTTC
CASRTGGSNEQFF
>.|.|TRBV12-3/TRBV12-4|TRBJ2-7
TGTGCCAGCAGAGGACAGACCTACGAGCAGTACTTC
CASRGQTYEQYF
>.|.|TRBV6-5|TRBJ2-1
TGTGCCAGCAGGCTCCAGGGGGGTAAGAATGAGCAGTTCTTC
CASRLQGGKNEQFF
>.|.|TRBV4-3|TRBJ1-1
TGCGCCAGCAGCCTCGGGACTCTGATGAACACTGAAGCTTTCTTT
CASSLGTLMNTEAFF
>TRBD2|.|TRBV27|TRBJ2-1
TGTGCCAGCAGGGATAGCGGGGCCTACAATGAGCAGTTCTTC
CASRDSGAYNEQFF
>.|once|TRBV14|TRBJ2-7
TGTGCCAGCAGCCTAAGCGTCGACAGACCCTACGAGCAGTACTTC
CASSLSVDRPYEQYF
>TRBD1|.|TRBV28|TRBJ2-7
TGTGCCAGCAGTTTAGGGACAGGCCCCTACGAGCAGTACTTC
CASSLGTGPYEQYF
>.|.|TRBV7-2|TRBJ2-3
TGTGCCAGCAGCTTAGCCGTCACTAGCACAGATACGCAGTATTTT
CASSLAVTSTDTQYF
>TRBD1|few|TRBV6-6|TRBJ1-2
TGTGCCAGCAGTCCCCCAGGGACAGGGAATGGCTACACCTTC
CASSPPGTGNGYTF
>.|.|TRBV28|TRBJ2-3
TGTGCCAGCAAGAGGGGCACAGATACGCAGTATTTT
CASKRGTDTQYF
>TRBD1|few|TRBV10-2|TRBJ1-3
TGCGCCAGCAGCCCCTCGACAGGGGGTTCTGGAAACACCATATATTTT
CASSPSTGGSGNTIYF
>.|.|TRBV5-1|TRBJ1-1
TGCGCCAGCAGCTTGGACGCCAATGGTTTGGGCGCTGAAGCTTTCTTT
CASSLDANGLGAEAFF
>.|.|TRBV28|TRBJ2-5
TGTGCCAGCAGTCTACCCGGGGACTCCCAAGAGACCCAGTACTTC
CASSLPGDSQETQYF
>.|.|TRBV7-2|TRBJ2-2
TGTGCCAGCAGCTATGGGACTGCGAACACCGGGGAGCTGTTTTTT
CASSYGTANTGELFF
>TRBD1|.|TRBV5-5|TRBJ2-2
TGTGCCAGCAGCTTGGGGGACAGGCCGATGGGGACCGGGGAGCTGTTTTTT
CASSLGDRPMGTGELFF
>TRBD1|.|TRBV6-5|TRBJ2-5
TGTGCCAGCAGTTACAAGGGACAGGGGGTCCAAGAGACCCAGTACTTC
CASSYKGQGVQETQYF
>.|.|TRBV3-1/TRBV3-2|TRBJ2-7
TGTGCCAGCAGCCATACCGGTAGCTCCTACGAGCAGTACTTC
CASSHTGSSYEQYF
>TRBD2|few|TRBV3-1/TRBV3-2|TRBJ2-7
TGTGCCAGCAGCCAAGCAAGCGGGGCCGCCTACGAGCAGTACTTC
CASSQASGAAYEQYF
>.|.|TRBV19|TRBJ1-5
TGTGCCAGTAGATGGTCGGGCGGGAGCAATCAGCCCCAGCATTTT
CASRWSGGSNQPQHF
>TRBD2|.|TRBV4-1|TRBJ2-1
TGCGCCAGCAGCCTAACCGGGACTAGCGGGAAAAATGAGCAGTTCTTC
CASSLTGTSGKNEQFF
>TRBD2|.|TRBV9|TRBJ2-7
TGTGCCAGCAGCCCCGGAATAGCGGGAGACATCGAGCAGTACTTC
CASSPGIAGDIEQYF
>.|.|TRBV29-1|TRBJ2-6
TGCAGCGTTGTTACGGCGGGGTCTGGGGCCAACGTCCTGACTTTC
CSVVTAGSGANVLTF
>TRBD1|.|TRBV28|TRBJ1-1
TGTGCCAGCTCTGACAGGGGGCCTATGAACACTGAAGCTTTCTTT
CASSDRGPMNTEAFF
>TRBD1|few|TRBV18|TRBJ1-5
TGTGCCAGCTCACCGATTGACAGGGGGCTAGGGAGCAATCAGCCCCAGCATTTT
CASSPIDRGLGSNQPQHF
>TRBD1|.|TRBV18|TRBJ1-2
TGTGCCAGCTCACAGGGGACAGTAGTTGATGGCTACACCTTC
CASSQGTVVDGYTF